This TCR beta chain came from a study of sequential checkpoint blockade in melanoma. Study conclusions and caveats: Tumor T-cell fraction and clonality correlated with PD-L1 and CD8+ counts. Clinical benefit was about 30 times likelier when tumor T-cell fraction and clonality increased.

Germline loops: CDR1 SGDLS, CDR2 YYNGEE. V dropped 1 base and J dropped 4 bases, with 11 bases sitting between them. The CDR3 has 14 amino acids. Treatment in this sample: randomized to nivolumab then ipilimumab (arm A) or the reverse (arm B). Sequenced by immunoSEQ multiplex PCR; TCRdb stores in-frame clones only, minus some. This sample has 2,500 to 3,500 clones, with approximately 15% found just once. This clone was counted a few times. Its antigen is currently unknown. V usage is TRBV9 and J usage is TRBJ1-1; D is possibly TRBD1 (6 bases). Material: tumor tissue (inferred from file names), obtained from a patient given nivolumab and ipilimumab in sequence. The sequence was obtained from a human donor with melanoma. The CDR3 coding sequence is TGTGCCAGCAGCGTACAGGGGCCAAGCACTGAAGCTTTCTTT. Its translation: CASSVQGPSTEAFF.